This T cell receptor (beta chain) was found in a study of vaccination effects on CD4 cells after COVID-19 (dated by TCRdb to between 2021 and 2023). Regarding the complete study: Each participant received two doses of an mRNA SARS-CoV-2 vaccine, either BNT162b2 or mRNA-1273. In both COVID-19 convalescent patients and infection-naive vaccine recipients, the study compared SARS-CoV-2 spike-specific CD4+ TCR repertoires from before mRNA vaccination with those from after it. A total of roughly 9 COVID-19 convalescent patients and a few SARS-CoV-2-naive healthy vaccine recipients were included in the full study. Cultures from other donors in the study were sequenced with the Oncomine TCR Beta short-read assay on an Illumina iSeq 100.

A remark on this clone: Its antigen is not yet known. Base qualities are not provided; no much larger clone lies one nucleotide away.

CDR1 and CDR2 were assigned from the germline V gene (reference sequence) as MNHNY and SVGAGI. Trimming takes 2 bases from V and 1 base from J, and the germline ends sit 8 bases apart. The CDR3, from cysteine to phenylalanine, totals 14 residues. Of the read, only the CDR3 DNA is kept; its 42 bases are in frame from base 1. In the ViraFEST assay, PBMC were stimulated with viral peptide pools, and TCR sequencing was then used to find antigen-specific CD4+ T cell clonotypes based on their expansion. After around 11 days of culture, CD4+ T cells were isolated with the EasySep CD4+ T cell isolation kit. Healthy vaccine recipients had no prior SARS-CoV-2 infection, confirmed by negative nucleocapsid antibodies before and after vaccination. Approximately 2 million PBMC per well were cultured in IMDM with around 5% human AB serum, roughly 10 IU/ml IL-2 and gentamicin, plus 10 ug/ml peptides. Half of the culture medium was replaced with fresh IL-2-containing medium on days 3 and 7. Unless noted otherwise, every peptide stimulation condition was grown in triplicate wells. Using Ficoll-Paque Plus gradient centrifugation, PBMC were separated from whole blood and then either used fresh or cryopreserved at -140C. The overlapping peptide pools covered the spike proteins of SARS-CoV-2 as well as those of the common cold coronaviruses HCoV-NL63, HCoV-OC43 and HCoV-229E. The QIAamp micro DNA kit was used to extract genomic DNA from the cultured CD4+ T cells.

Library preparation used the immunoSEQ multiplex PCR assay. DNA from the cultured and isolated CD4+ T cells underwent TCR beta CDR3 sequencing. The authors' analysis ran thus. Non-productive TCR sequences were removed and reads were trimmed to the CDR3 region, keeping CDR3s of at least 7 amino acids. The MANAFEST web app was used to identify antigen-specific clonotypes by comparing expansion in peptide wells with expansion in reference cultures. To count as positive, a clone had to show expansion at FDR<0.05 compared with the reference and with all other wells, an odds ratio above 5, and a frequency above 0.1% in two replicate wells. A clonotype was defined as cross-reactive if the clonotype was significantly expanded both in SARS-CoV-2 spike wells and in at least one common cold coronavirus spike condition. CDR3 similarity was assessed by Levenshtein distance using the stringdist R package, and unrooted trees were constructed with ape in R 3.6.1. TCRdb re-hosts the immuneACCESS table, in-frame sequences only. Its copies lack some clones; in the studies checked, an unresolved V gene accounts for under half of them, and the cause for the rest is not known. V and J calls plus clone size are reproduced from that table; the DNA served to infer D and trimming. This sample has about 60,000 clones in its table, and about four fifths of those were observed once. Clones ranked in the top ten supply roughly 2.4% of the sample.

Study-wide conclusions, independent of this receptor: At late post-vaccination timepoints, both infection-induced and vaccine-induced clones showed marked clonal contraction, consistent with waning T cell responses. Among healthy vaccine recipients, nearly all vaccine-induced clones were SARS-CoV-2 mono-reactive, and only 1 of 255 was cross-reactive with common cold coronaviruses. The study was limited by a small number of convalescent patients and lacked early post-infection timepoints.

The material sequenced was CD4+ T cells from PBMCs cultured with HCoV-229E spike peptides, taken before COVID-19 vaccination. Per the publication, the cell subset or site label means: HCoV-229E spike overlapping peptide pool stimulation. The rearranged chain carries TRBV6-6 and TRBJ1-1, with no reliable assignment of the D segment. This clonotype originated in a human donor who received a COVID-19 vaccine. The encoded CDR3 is CASSYPKTNTEAFF. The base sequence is TGTGCCAGCAGTTACCCAAAAACGAACACTGAAGCTTTCTTT.